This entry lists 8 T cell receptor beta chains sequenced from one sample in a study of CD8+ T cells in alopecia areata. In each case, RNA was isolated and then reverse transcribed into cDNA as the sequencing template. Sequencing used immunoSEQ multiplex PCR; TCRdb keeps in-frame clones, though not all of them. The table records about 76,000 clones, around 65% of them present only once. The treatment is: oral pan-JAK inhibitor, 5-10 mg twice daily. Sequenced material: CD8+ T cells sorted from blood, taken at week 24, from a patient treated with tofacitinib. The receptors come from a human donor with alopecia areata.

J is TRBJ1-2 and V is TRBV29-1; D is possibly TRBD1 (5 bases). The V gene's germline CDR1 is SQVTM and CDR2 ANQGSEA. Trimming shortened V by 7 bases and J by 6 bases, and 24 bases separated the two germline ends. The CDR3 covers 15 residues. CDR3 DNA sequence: TGCAGCGCAACCCTGTTGGGGGATCGGCCCGATGGCTACACCTTC. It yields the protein CSATLLGDRPDGYTF.

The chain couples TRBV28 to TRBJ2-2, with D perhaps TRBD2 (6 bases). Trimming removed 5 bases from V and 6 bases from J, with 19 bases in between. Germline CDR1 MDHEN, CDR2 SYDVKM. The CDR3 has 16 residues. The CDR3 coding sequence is TGTGCCAGCAGTCCCCCTCGGACTACTTTCGCCGGGGAGCTGTTTTTT. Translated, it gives CASSPPRTTFAGELFF. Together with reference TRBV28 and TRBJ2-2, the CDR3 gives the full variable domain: DVKVTQSSRYLVKRTGEKVFLECVQDMDHENMFWYRQDPGLGLRLIYFSYDVKMKEKGDIPEGYSVSREKKERFSLILESASTNQTSMYLCASSPPRTTFAGELFFGEGSRLTVL.

The CDR3 DNA reads as TGCGCCAGCAGCCAATTGGCGGGGCCCCACGAGCAGTACTTC. Encoded protein: CASSQLAGPHEQYF. The chain uses TRBV4-1 and TRBJ2-7; perhaps TRBD2 as D (6 bases). Germline CDR1 MGHRA, CDR2 YSYEKL. V lost 2 bases and J 5 bases, leaving 13 bases between the germline ends. CDR3 length: 14 residues.

The CDR3 sequence: CASSPGAGAEGYTF. The CDR3 DNA reads as TGTGCCAGCAGTCCCGGGGCAGGAGCTGAAGGCTACACCTTC. This chain uses TRBV6-5 with TRBJ1-2, with D possibly being TRBD1 (5 bases). This CDR3 is built from 14 residues. Germline CDR1 and CDR2: MNHEY and SVGAGI. Trimming pared 5 bases from V and 8 bases from J, leaving 18 bases between.

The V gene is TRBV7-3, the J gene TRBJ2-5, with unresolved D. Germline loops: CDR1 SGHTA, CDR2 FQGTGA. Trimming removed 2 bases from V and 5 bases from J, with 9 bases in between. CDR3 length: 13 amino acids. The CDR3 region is CASSLGLGETQYF. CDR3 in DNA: TGTGCCAGCAGCTTAGGGCTAGGGGAGACCCAGTACTTC.

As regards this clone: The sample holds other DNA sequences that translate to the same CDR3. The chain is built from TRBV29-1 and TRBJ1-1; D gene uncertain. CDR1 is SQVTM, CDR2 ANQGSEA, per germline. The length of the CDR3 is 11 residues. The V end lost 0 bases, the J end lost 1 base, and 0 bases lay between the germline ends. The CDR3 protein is CSVEENTEAFF. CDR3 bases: TGCAGCGTTGAAGAGAACACTGAAGCTTTCTTT.

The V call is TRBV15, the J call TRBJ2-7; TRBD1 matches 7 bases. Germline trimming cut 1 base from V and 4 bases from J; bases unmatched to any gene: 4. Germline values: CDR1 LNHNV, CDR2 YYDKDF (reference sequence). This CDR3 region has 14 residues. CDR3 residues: CATSRGQGGYEQYF. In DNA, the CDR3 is TGTGCCACCAGCAGAGGACAGGGTGGTTACGAGCAGTACTTC.

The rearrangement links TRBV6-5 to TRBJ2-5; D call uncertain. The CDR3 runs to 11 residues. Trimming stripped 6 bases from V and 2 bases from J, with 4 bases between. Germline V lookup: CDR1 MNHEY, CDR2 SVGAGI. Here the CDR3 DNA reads TGTGCCAGCAGGGGGCAAGAGACCCAGTACTTC. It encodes CASRGQETQYF.